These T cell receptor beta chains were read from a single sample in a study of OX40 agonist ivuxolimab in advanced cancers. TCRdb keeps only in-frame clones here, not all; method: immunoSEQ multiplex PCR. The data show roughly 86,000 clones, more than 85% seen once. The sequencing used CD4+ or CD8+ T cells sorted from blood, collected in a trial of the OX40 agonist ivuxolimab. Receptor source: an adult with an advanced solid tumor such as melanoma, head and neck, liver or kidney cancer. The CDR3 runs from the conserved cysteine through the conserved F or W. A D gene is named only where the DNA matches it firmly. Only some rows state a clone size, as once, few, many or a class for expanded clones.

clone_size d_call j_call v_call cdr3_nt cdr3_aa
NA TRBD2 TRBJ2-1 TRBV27 TGTGCCAGCAGGCTAGCGGGAGGTTCCTACAATGAGCAGTTCTTC CASRLAGGSYNEQFF
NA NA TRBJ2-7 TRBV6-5 TGTGCCAGCAGTTACTCGATATCCCAGGCGGCCGAGCAGTACTTC CASSYSISQAAEQYF
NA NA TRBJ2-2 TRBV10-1 TGCGCCAGCAGTGAAGGGGGGCTCACCGGGGAGCTGTTTTTT CASSEGGLTGELFF
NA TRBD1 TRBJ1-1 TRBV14 TGTGCCAGCAGCTCCACAGGGGCCGCCACTGAAGCTTTCTTT CASSSTGAATEAFF
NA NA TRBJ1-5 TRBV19 TGTGCCAGCACGACGCCCGAAAGGCGTAGCAATCAGCCCCAGCATTTT CASTTPERRSNQPQHF
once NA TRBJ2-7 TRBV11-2 TGTGCCAGCAGTCAAATAGGGCAGGGAACCTACGAGCAGTACTTC CASSQIGQGTYEQYF
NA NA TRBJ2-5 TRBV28 TGTGCCAGCAAATCAAGCAGGACCAAAATGGAGACCCAGTACTTC CASKSSRTKMETQYF
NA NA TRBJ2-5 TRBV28 TGTGCCAGCAGTTTAGATCAGGGGATGTGGACCCAGTACTTC CASSLDQGMWTQYF
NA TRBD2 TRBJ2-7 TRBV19 TGTGCCAGTAGTATAGATACTAGCGGAAAATACGAGCAGTACTTC CASSIDTSGKYEQYF
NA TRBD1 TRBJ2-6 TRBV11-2 TGTGCCAGCAGCTACCGAACAGGGGGTGGGGCCAACGTCCTGACTTTC CASSYRTGGGANVLTF
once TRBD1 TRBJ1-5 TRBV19 TGTGCCAGTAGTAGACAGGGGGTCGGCAATCAGCCCCAGCATTTT CASSRQGVGNQPQHF
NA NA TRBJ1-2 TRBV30 TGTGCCTGGAGTTCTGAGACAGGCAACTATGGCTACACCTTC CAWSSETGNYGYTF
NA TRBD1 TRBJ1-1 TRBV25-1 TGTGCCAGCAGCAGGGGGCTCGGGGCTGAAGCTTTCTTT CASSRGLGAEAFF
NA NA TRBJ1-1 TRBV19 TGTGCCAGTAGTATTGAGGGTGGCGGCACTGAAGCTTTCTTT CASSIEGGGTEAFF
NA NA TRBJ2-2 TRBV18 TGTGCCAGCTCCCCCGCGGTCTCCGCCGGGGAGCTGTTTTTT CASSPAVSAGELFF
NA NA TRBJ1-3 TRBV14 TGTGCCAGCAGCCCACTTAGCAGAAACACCATATATTTT CASSPLSRNTIYF
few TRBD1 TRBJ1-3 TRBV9 TGTGCCAGCAGCGGCGGACAGGGGACTGGAAACACCATATATTTT CASSGGQGTGNTIYF
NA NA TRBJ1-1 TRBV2 TGTGCCAGCAGAGACAACTCAGGTTGGACTGAAGCTTTCTTT CASRDNSGWTEAFF
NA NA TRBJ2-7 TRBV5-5 TGTGCCAGCAGCTTGGACGTCAGAGCGTCCACCTACGAGCAGTACTTC CASSLDVRASTYEQYF
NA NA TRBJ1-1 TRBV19 TGTGCCAGTAGGCCCCGGGGCACTGAAGCTTTCTTT CASRPRGTEAFF
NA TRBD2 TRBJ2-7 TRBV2 TGTGCCAGCAAAATTAGCGGGGCCTCCACCTACGAGCAGTACTTC CASKISGASTYEQYF
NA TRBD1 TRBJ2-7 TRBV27 TGTGCCACCCAAACAGGGGACCGAATCTACGAGCAGTACTTC CATQTGDRIYEQYF
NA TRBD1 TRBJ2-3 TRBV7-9 TGTGCCAGCAGCCGGAGAGGGACAGTGAGCACAGATACGCAGTATTTT CASSRRGTVSTDTQYF
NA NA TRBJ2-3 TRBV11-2 TGTGCCAGCAGCTTAGGGGGACTTGGTACAGATACGCAGTATTTT CASSLGGLGTDTQYF
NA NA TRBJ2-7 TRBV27 TGTGCCAGCAGTTTGTCCAGGGACTACGAGCAGTACTTC CASSLSRDYEQYF
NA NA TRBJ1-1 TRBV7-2 TGTGCCAGCAGCCGGGGGCAGACTAACACTGAAGCTTTCTTT CASSRGQTNTEAFF
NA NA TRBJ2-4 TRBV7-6 TGTGCCAGCAGCTTAGGAGGCGGAAGGAACCTAGCCAAAAACATTCAGTACTTC CASSLGGGRNLAKNIQYF
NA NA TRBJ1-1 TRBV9 TGTGCCAGCAGCGTAGGAGGACAGTCGAACACTGAAGCTTTCTTT CASSVGGQSNTEAFF
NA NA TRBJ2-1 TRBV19 TGTGCCAGTAGTATAGCGGGAGAGGTCTACAATGAGCAGTTCTTC CASSIAGEVYNEQFF
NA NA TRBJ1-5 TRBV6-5 TGTGCCAGCAGTTATAATGGGGCGAATCAGCCCCAGCATTTT CASSYNGANQPQHF
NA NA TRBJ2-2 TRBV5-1 TGCGCCAGCAGCTCGGGACAGAACACCGGGGAGCTGTTTTTT CASSSGQNTGELFF
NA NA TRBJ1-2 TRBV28 TGTGCCAGCAGTTCCCTAGGGAGAGAGTCGATAGGCTACACCTTC CASSSLGRESIGYTF
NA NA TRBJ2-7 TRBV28 TGTGCCAGTAAAACGAGGGGGATCTACGAGCAGTACTTC CASKTRGIYEQYF
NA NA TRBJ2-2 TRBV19 TGTGCCAGTAGTGGGGGGAGGTGGACCGGGGAGCTGTTTTTT CASSGGRWTGELFF
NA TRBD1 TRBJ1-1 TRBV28 TGTGCCAGCAGTAGAACGACAGGGAGGTCATCGGCTTTCTTT CASSRTTGRSSAFF
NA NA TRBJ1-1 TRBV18 TGTGCCAGCTCACCCGAGTTGGTAGACACTGAAGCTTTCTTT CASSPELVDTEAFF
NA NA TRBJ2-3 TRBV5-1 TGCGCCAGCAGCTTGGTGGGGTTTACAGATACGCAGTATTTT CASSLVGFTDTQYF
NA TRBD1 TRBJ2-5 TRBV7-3 TGTGCCAGCAGGCAGCGGGCCGGACAGGGGAAAGAGACCCAGTACTTC CASRQRAGQGKETQYF
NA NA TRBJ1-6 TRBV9 TGTGCCAGCAGCGTGGGGGGCAGAAATAATTCACCCCTCCACTTT CASSVGGRNNSPLHF
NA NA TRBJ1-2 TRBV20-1 TGCAGTGCTAGTGACAACCTAAGATACACCTTC CSASDNLRYTF
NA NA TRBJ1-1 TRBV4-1 TGCGCCAGCAGCCAAGAGCTCGGACAAGTCACTGAAGCTTTCTTT CASSQELGQVTEAFF